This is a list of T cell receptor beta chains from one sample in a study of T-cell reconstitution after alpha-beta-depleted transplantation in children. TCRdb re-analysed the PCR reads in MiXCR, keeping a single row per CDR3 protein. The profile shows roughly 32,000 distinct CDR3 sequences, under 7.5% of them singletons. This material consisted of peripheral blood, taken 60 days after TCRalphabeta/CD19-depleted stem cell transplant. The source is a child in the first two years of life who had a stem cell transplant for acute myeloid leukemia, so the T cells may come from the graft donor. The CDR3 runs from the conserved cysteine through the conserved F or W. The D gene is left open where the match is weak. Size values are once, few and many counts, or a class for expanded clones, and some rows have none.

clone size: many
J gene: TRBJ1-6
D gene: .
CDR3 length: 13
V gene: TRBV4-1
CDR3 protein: CASSQDMNSPLHF
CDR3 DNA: TGCGCCAGCAGCCAAGATATGAATTCACCCCTCCACTTT

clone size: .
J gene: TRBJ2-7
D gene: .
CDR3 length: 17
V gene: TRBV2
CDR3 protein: CAICLKRAGPSPYEQYF
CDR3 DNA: TGTGCCATCTGTTTAAAGAGGGCGGGTCCAAGTCCATACGAGCAGTACTTC

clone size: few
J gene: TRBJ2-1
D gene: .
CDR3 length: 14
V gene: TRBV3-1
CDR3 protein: CASSQRVSYNEQFF
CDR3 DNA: TGTGCCAGCAGCCAGCGGGTCTCCTACAATGAGCAGTTCTTC

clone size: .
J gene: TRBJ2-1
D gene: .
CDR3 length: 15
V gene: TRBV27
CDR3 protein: CASSLVTVRHNEQFF
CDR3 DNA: TGTGCCAGCAGTTTGGTGACAGTTAGGCACAATGAGCAGTTCTTC

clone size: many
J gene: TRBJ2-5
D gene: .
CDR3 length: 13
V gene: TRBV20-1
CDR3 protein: CSARVPGKETQYF
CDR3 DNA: TGCAGTGCTAGAGTTCCAGGGAAAGAGACCCAGTACTTC

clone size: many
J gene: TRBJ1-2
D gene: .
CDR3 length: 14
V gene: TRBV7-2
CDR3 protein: CASSLGSFIYGYTF
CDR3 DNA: TGTGCCAGCAGCTTGGGCAGCTTTATCTATGGCTACACCTTC

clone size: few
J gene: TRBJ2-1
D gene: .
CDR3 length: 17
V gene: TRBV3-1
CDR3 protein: CTSCPSPRILAGNEQFF
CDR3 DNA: TGTACCAGCTGTCCCTCACCCCGTATCCTAGCTGGCAATGAGCAGTTCTTC

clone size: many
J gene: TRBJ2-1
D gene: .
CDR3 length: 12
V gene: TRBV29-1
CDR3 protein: CSVLYGPWEQFF
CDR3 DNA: TGCAGCGTCCTCTATGGGCCTTGGGAGCAGTTCTTC

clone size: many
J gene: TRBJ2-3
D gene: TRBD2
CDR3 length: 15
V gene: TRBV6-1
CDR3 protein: CASSQSGNPTDTQYF
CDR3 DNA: TGTGCCAGCAGCCAGAGCGGGAACCCCACAGATACGCAGTATTTT

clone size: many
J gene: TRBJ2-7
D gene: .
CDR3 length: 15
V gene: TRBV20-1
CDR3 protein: CSARDGRVPTYEQYF
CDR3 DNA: TGCAGTGCTAGAGATGGACGGGTCCCAACCTACGAGCAGTACTTC

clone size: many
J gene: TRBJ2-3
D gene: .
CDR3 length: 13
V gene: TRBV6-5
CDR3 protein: CASSYSQGDTQYF
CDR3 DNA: TGTGCCAGCAGTTACTCTCAGGGAGATACGCAGTATTTT

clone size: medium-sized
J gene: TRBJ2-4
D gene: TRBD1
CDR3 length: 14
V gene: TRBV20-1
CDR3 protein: CSARDPGQYDIQYF
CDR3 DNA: TGCAGTGCTAGAGACCCGGGACAGTATGACATTCAGTACTTC

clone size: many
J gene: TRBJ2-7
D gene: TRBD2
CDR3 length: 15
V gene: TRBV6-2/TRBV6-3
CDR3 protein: CASRRTSGRNYEQYF
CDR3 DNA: TGTGCCAGCAGGCGGACTAGCGGGAGAAACTACGAGCAGTACTTC

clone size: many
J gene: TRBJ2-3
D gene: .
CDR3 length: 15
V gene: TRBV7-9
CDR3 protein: CASIKRGHLTDTQYF
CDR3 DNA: TGTGCCAGCATCAAGAGAGGACACCTCACAGATACGCAGTATTTT

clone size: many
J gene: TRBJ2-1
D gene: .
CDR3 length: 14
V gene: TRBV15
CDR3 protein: CATSRDKRDNEQFF
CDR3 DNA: TGTGCCACCAGCAGAGATAAGCGGGACAATGAGCAGTTCTTC

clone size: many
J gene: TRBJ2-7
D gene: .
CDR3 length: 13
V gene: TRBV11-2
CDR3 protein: CASSFGRVDEQYF
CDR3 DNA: TGTGCCAGCAGCTTCGGCAGGGTGGACGAGCAGTACTTC

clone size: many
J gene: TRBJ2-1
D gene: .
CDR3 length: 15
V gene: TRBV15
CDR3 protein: CATSRDRDWYNEQFF
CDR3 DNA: TGTGCCACCAGCAGAGATAGGGACTGGTACAATGAGCAGTTCTTC

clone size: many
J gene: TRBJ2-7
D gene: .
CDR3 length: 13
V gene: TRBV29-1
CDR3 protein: CSVDTMPRHEQYF
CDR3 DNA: TGCAGCGTTGATACTATGCCGAGGCACGAGCAGTACTTC

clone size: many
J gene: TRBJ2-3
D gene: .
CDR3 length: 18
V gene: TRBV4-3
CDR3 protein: CASSQDWVGSKFGSTQYF
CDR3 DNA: TGCGCCAGCAGCCAAGATTGGGTAGGCAGCAAATTTGGCAGTACGCAGTATTTT

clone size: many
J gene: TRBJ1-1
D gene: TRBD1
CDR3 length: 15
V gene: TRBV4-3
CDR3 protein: CASSQEGRGSSEAFF
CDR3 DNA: TGCGCCAGCAGCCAAGAAGGCAGGGGGTCCTCGGAAGCTTTCTTT

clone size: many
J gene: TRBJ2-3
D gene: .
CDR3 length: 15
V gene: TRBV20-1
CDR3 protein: CSAGPQKGLRGTQYF
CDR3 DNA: TGCAGTGCGGGCCCGCAAAAGGGCCTCAGAGGCACGCAGTATTTT

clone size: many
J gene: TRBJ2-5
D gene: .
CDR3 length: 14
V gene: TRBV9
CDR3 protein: CASSALGSQETQYF
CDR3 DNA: TGTGCCAGCAGCGCCCTCGGGTCCCAAGAGACCCAGTACTTC

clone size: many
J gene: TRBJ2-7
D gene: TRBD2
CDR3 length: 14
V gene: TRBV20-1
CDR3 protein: CSASWLAGNYEQYF
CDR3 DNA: TGCAGTGCTAGTTGGCTAGCGGGAAACTACGAGCAGTACTTC

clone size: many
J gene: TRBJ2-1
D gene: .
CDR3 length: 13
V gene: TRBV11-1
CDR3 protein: CASSLEAGNEQFF
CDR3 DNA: TGTGCCAGCAGCTTAGAGGCAGGGAATGAGCAGTTCTTC

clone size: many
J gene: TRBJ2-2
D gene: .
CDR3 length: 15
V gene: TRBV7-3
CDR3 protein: CASSPGSGNTGELFF
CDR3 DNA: TGTGCCAGCAGCCCCGGAAGCGGTAACACCGGGGAGCTGTTTTTT

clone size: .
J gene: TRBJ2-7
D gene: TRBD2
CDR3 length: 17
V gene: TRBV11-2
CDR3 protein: CASSAFGTSGGAYEQYF
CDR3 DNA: TGTGCCAGCAGCGCTTTCGGGACTAGCGGGGGGGCGTACGAGCAGTACTTC

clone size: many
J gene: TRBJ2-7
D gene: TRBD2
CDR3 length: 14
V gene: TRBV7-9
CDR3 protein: CASSHSGGPYEQYF
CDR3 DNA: TGTGCCAGCAGCCATAGCGGGGGGCCCTACGAGCAGTACTTC

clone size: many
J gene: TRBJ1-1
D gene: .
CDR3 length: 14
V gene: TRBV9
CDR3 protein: CASSVGQKNTEAFF
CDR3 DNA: TGTGCCAGCAGCGTAGGCCAGAAGAACACTGAAGCTTTCTTT

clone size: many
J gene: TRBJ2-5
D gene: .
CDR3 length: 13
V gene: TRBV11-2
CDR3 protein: CASSFEGQETQYF
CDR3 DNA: TGTGCCAGCAGCTTCGAGGGGCAAGAGACCCAGTACTTC

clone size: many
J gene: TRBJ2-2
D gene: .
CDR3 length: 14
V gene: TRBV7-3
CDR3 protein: CASSLSTRAGELFF
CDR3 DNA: TGTGCCAGCAGCTTATCTACCAGGGCCGGGGAGCTGTTTTTT

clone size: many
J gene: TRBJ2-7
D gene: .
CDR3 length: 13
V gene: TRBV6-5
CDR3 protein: CASSYADSYEQYF
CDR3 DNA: TGTGCCAGCAGTTACGCAGACTCCTACGAGCAGTACTTC

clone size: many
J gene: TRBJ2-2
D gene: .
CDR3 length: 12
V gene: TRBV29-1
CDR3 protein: CSVVGATGELFF
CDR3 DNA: TGCAGCGTAGTGGGGGCCACCGGGGAGCTGTTTTTT

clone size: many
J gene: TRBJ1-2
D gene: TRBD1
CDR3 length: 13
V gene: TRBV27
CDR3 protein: CASSQQGIGSYTF
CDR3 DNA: TGTGCCAGCAGCCAACAGGGGATAGGGAGCTACACCTTC

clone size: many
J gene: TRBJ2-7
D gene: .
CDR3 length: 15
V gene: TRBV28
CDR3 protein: CASSPLGERTYEQYF
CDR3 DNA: TGTGCCAGCAGTCCCTTGGGGGAGCGGACCTACGAGCAGTACTTC

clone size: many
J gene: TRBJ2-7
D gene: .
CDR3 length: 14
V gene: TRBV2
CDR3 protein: CASSRLGPGDEQYF
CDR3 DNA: TGTGCCAGCAGTCGACTAGGGCCAGGCGACGAGCAGTACTTC

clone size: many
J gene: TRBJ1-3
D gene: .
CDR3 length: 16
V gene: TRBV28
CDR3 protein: CASSLGGKGRGGTIYF
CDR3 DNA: TGTGCCAGCAGTTTGGGGGGGAAGGGGCGGGGCGGCACCATATATTTT